The rows below give T cell receptor beta chains drawn from one sample of a study of CD8+ T cells in alopecia areata. Repertoires were generated with immunoSEQ multiplex PCR, while TCRdb's copy carries only in-frame clones and drops some. The data contain hundreds of thousands of clones, approximately 61% of them seen just once; the ten biggest clones take up around 0.46%. Here the sequenced sample was CD4+ T cells sorted from blood, taken at week 0. The receptors come from a human donor with alopecia areata. Both conserved end residues are trimmed from each CDR3. D genes are given only for firm matches. Expanded clones are given a class, and other clones once, few, many or no size at all.

>TRBD2|TRBV27|NA|TRBJ2-1
ASRLAGARNEQF
>NA|TRBV6-5|NA|TRBJ1-5
ASSYALGSNQPQH
>NA|TRBV29-1|NA|TRBJ2-2
SVGWGSTGELF
>NA|TRBV5-1|NA|TRBJ2-6
ASSLATGSSGANVLT
>NA|TRBV13|NA|TRBJ1-1
ASSARLEAF
>TRBD2|TRBV7-9|NA|TRBJ2-7
ASSPMRGRNTYEQY
>NA|TRBV28|NA|TRBJ2-1
AITDPSTFDEQF
>TRBD1|TRBV29-1|NA|TRBJ2-2
SVASDRGNTGELF
>NA|TRBV2|NA|TRBJ2-3
ASSEIGAGATDTQY
>TRBD2|TRBV27|NA|TRBJ2-1
ASKKTGTSGNNEQF
>NA|TRBV6-5|few|TRBJ1-2
ASSHMDGDGYT
>NA|TRBV30|NA|TRBJ1-1
AWSHVVMNTEAF
>NA|TRBV29-1|NA|TRBJ1-1
SVEGRANTEAF
>TRBD2|TRBV4-2|NA|TRBJ2-4
ASSPLAGDGAKNIQY
>NA|TRBV7-6|NA|TRBJ1-5
ASSLGQISNQPQH
>NA|TRBV7-9|NA|TRBJ2-7
ASSPRDFVYEQY
>NA|TRBV20-1|NA|TRBJ2-7
SAEKDEQY
>NA|TRBV1|NA|TRBJ2-1
TSCWHRLDEQF
>NA|TRBV5-1|NA|TRBJ2-5
ASSLGDEETQY
>NA|TRBV5-1|few|TRBJ2-4
ASSLGGGENIQY
>NA|TRBV30|NA|TRBJ1-1
AWSVKGVPEAF
>NA|TRBV5-1|few|TRBJ1-1
ASSPGDALGAF
>TRBD1|TRBV9|few|TRBJ1-5
ASSVGQDNQPQH
>TRBD2|TRBV14|NA|TRBJ2-1
ASSPRMGLAGGLNNEQF
>NA|TRBV6-6|few|TRBJ2-3
ASSYWRRTDTQY
>NA|TRBV9|NA|TRBJ2-5
ASSEGAQEGEETQY
>NA|TRBV5-1|once|TRBJ1-1
ASSLGMNTEAF
>NA|TRBV6-6|NA|TRBJ1-6
ASSYSRGSNNSPLH
>TRBD1|TRBV7-9|NA|TRBJ2-7
ASTDRDRGHEQY
>NA|TRBV6-5|NA|TRBJ2-7
ASTIGGTGSYEQY
>TRBD2|TRBV4-1|NA|TRBJ2-5
ASTFTGLAKETQY
>NA|TRBV10-3|once|TRBJ2-3
AIRRGLWDTQY
>NA|TRBV5-4|NA|TRBJ2-4
ASSPQGTARAKNIQY
>NA|TRBV5-4|NA|TRBJ2-2
ASSFGSYTGELF
>TRBD2|TRBV9|NA|TRBJ2-3
ASSVSGLAGSTDTQY